This TCR beta chain comes out of a study of T cells after yellow fever vaccination. Regarding the study as a whole: A small share of clonotypes appeared in both CD4 and CD8 compartments. The booster saw the reappearance of most primary-vaccination clones (approximately 96% CD4, around 90% CD8). Weaker in magnitude, the secondary response showed a faster peak on day 5 versus 15.

TCR cDNA, made by 5'RACE template switching, carried an added universal primer site and UMIs. TCRdb re-analysed the 5' RACE reads in MiXCR, keeping a single row per CDR3 protein. This sample has about 430,000 distinct CDR3 sequences, with 18% found just once. This clonotype was counted only a few times. The antigen is undetermined. This CDR3 contains 13 residues. The V gene's germline CDR1 is MNHEY and CDR2 SVGAGI. V dropped 9 bases and J dropped 0 bases, with 6 bases sitting between them. The V and J genes are TRBV6-5 and TRBJ2-6; D is unclear. The sequences come from PBMCs, collected before the yellow fever booster vaccination. The clonotype comes from a man younger than 35 who received the YFV17D yellow fever vaccine. The CDR3, as DNA: TGTGCCAGTCGGGTCTCTGGGGCCAACGTCCTGACTTTC. Translation: CASRVSGANVLTF.